The present T cell receptor beta chain was sequenced within a study of blood T cell repertoires in COVID-19. Study in general: The samples span acute and convalescent COVID-19 from the United States, Italy and Spain. T cells, B-cell-depleted T cells, or PBMCs supplied cDNA or gDNA.

In the original analysis: Scientists estimated how many nucleated cells there were by amplifying reference gene primers. Assay used: immunoSEQ multiplex PCR; TCRdb lists only in-frame clones, some missing. Clone size and V and J calls were adopted from that table, with D and trimming inferred from the DNA. This table has 210,000 or so clones, more than 70% appearing once. Germline V CDR1 and CDR2: MNHEY, SVGAGI. The CDR3 loop spans 15 amino acids. With V trimmed by 0 bases and J by 6 bases, 5 bases remained unmatched. The sequenced material came from peripheral blood. This TCR was sampled from an older woman with acute or convalescent COVID-19. This chain links TRBV6-5 with TRBJ2-1, with 7 bases identical to TRBD1. The DNA of the CDR3 is TGTGCCAGCAGTTACTCGAGACAGGGCCCCAATGAGCAGTTCTTC. It encodes CASSYSRQGPNEQFF.